Below, 21 T cell receptor beta chains from the same sample are listed, as sequenced in a study. TCRdb re-called the RT-PCR reads with MiXCR, one entry per CDR3 protein. The sample has around 700,000 distinct CDR3 sequences, 12% to 15% seen once. The specimen was memory CD4+ T cells from blood. The source is a female donor in good health, serving as a healthy control.

This clonotype was observed once. V gene TRBV6-2 or TRBV6-3 combines with J gene TRBJ1-5, with D maybe TRBD1 (5 bases). The V end was cut by 2 bases, the J end by 3 bases, with 17 bases between. The CDR3 extends over 17 amino acids. CDR1 is MNHEY, CDR2 SVGEGT, per germline. CDR3 sequence reads: CASSYVGWDGNNQPQHF. CDR3 nucleotide sequence: TGTGCCAGCAGTTACGTCGGGTGGGACGGGAACAATCAGCCCCAGCATTTT.

This clonotype showed up many times. The genes are TRBV7-2 and TRBJ2-7; D remains unclear. The CDR3 sequence is 15 residues long. Trimming cost V 1 base and J 1 base, with 11 bases left between them. Germline V gene data show CDR1 as SGHTA and CDR2 as FQGNSA. CDR3 nucleotides: TGTGCCAGCAGCTTAGTAGGGCTCGAGTCCTACGAGCAGTACTTC. It codes for CASSLVGLESYEQYF.

The sample holds a few counts of this clonotype. This sequence joins TRBV7-9 and TRBJ2-1; 8 bases are shared with TRBD2. The ends lost 5 bases at V and 3 bases at J; junction bases unmatched: 6. Per the germline V gene, CDR1 is SEHNR and CDR2 is FQNEAQ (reference sequence). The length of the CDR3 is 15 residues. The CDR3 DNA follows: TGTGCCAGCAGCCCAGCGACTAGCGTCTACAATGAGCAGTTCTTC. It translates to CASSPATSVYNEQFF.

The rearrangement links TRBV20-1 to TRBJ1-5; TRBD1 is a possible D gene (5 bases). The V gene's germline CDR1 is DFQATT and CDR2 SNEGSKA (reference sequence). V lost 4 bases, J lost 0 bases, and 10 bases lay in between. The CDR3 has 14 amino acids. CDR3 residues: CSAKLGPSNQPQHF. DNA of the CDR3: TGCAGTGCTAAACTGGGGCCTAGCAATCAGCCCCAGCATTTT.

The gene calls are TRBV14 and TRBJ2-3; D is perhaps TRBD1 or TRBD2 (5 bases each). Germline V gives CDR1 SGHDN, CDR2 FVKESK. The CDR3 covers 17 residues. Trimming removed 0 bases at V and 2 bases at J, with 15 bases between. The CDR3 DNA reads as TGTGCCAGCAGCCAAGACCGAGGGGCCCTCTTCACAGATACGCAGTATTTT. Protein: CASSQDRGALFTDTQYF.

The chain combines TRBV7-3 with TRBJ2-3; 8 bases are shared with TRBD2. Germline V gene data show CDR1 as SGHTA and CDR2 as FQGTGA. V shed 8 bases and J 3 bases; nucleotides not matched to a gene: 10. This CDR3 region has 15 residues. CDR3 in DNA: TGTGCCAGCGGCCCAGCGGGAGATCGGACAGATACGCAGTATTTT. As protein: CASGPAGDRTDTQYF.

The table lists this clonotype with a few counts. The genes are TRBV5-6 and TRBJ2-7; 7 bases agree with TRBD2. Germline V gene sequence: CDR1 SGHDT, CDR2 YYEEEE. This CDR3 comprises 14 residues. V lost 2 bases, J lost 6 bases, and 8 bases stayed unmatched. The CDR3 sequence is CASSFGLDRLEQYF. The CDR3 coding sequence is TGTGCCAGCAGCTTTGGACTAGATCGCCTCGAGCAGTACTTC.

The rearrangement links TRBV28 to TRBJ2-4; 7 bases are a match to TRBD1. The CDR3 contains 13 residues. V shed 2 bases, J shed 10 bases, and the junction held 5 bases outside the gene matches. CDR1 is MDHEN, CDR2 SYDVKM, per germline. The CDR3 reads CASSLTGESIQYF. The CDR3 nucleotides read TGTGCCAGCAGTTTAACAGGGGAGTCTATTCAGTACTTC.

In DNA, the CDR3 is TGTGCCACCAGTGATGGGACCCAGACGGCCGCCCACACAGATACGCAGTATTTT. As protein: CATSDGTQTAAHTDTQYF. This chain joins TRBV24-1 and TRBJ2-3, with D perhaps assigned TRBD1 or TRBD2 (5 bases each). This CDR3 is built from 18 residues. From germline, CDR1 is KGHDR and CDR2 SFDVKD. The V and J ends lost 3 bases and 2 bases respectively, with 20 bases between them.

This clonotype was recorded a few times. V is TRBV6-6 and J is TRBJ1-5; no firm D call. V lost 8 bases and J lost 6, with 17 bases in between. Germline loops: CDR1 MNHNY, CDR2 SVGAGI (reference sequence). The CDR3 sequence is 14 residues long. The CDR3 loop is CASSAFAGVQPQHF. The CDR3 nucleotides are TGTGCCAGCTCCGCGTTTGCAGGCGTTCAGCCCCAGCATTTT.

This clonotype was seen a handful of times. V and J are TRBV20-1 and TRBJ2-2; TRBD1 aligns across 12 bases. Germline trimming cut 1 base from V and 7 bases from J; bases unmatched to any gene: 7. In germline, CDR1 is DFQATT, CDR2 SNEGSKA (reference sequence). The CDR3 consists of 16 residues. In DNA, the CDR3 is TGCAGTGCTAGAGTTTGGGGACAGGGGGCCCGCGGGGAGCTGTTTTTT. Protein: CSARVWGQGARGELFF.

This clonotype was picked up many times. This chain joins TRBV7-9 and TRBJ1-3, with D unresolved. The CDR3 totals 13 residues. The V gene's germline CDR1 is SEHNR and CDR2 FQNEAQ (reference sequence). Deletions cut 5 bases from V and 7 bases from J, with 12 bases between. The CDR3 sequence is CASSPDRRNTIYF. The CDR3 DNA is TGTGCCAGCAGCCCCGACCGCAGGAACACCATATATTTT.

This clonotype was seen a handful of times. The chain uses TRBV6-6 and TRBJ2-3; D is tentatively TRBD1 or TRBD2 (6 bases each). The V end was cut by 3 bases, the J end by 4 bases, with 26 bases between. The CDR3 sequence is 19 residues long. The V gene's germline CDR1 is MNHNY and CDR2 SVGAGI (reference sequence). CDR3 in amino acids: CASSYAGGAQPGVPDTQYF. Here the CDR3 DNA reads TGTGCCAGCAGTTATGCCGGGGGCGCCCAACCAGGAGTCCCAGATACGCAGTATTTT.

This clonotype has just a few counts. For the CDR3, the DNA is TGTGCCACCAGTGCCGATCACGGCCCCGGGGAGCTGTTTTTT. As protein: CATSADHGPGELFF. The chain recombines TRBV24-1 with TRBJ2-2, with D unresolved. The CDR3 has 14 amino acids. V shed 5 bases and J shed 6 bases, with 12 bases lying between them. Germline V gene lookup returns CDR1 KGHDR and CDR2 SFDVKD.

The chain combines TRBV20-1 with TRBJ1-1, with unresolved D. There are 14 residues in the CDR3. Germline lookup yields CDR1 DFQATT and CDR2 SNEGSKA (reference sequence). Trimming shortened V by 0 bases and J by 11 bases, and 19 bases separated the two germline ends. The CDR3: CSARDSKAALEAFF. The CDR3 DNA sequence: TGCAGTGCTAGAGATTCCAAGGCAGCCCTCGAGGCTTTCTTT.

The rearrangement links TRBV29-1 to TRBJ2-2; 15 nucleotides line up with TRBD2. Per germline, CDR1 SQVTM and CDR2 ANQGSEA. The CDR3 is made up of 16 amino acids. V was clipped by 4 bases and J by 7 bases; unmatched bases: 7. This CDR3 reads CSVAGTSGRNGGELFF. CDR3 nucleotide sequence: TGCAGCGTTGCCGGGACTAGCGGGAGGAATGGCGGGGAGCTGTTTTTT.

This clonotype was observed a handful of times. CDR3 in DNA: TGTGCCAGCAGCCGCTCGCTGGTCTCCTACGAGCAGTACTTC. It yields the protein CASSRSLVSYEQYF. V is TRBV7-9 and J is TRBJ2-7; D is uncertain. This CDR3 has 14 amino acids. With 5 bases removed from V and 0 bases from J, the gap between germline ends came to 11 bases. The germline gives CDR1 SEHNR, CDR2 FQNEAQ (reference sequence).

This chain joins TRBV7-2 and TRBJ1-5; D not resolved. V lost 1 base and J 7 bases, leaving 11 bases between the germline ends. Germline-derived CDR1 and CDR2 are SGHTA and FQGNSA. The CDR3 length is 14 residues. The chain's CDR3 is CASSLGSLPQPQHF. In DNA, the CDR3 is TGTGCCAGCAGCTTAGGTAGTTTGCCCCAGCCCCAGCATTTT.

At least ten counts were recorded for this clonotype. The gene calls are TRBV6-5 and TRBJ2-7, with D unclear. V shed 6 bases and J shed 4 bases, with 16 bases lying between them. This CDR3 region has 14 residues. The germline V gene has CDR1 MNHEY and CDR2 SVGAGI. The CDR3, as DNA: TGTGCCAGCAGCTCCACGCTAGACCGTTACGAGCAGTACTTC. It specifies CASSSTLDRYEQYF.

The chain recombines TRBV6-2 or TRBV6-3 with TRBJ1-5, with 7 bases fitting TRBD1. The trim removed 8 bases at V and 4 bases at J, leaving 17 bases unmatched. This CDR3 comprises 17 residues. Germline assignment: CDR1 MNHEY and CDR2 SVGEGT. The CDR3 here is CASLSRGGAGGNQPQHF. CDR3 DNA: TGTGCCAGCCTCTCAAGGGGGGGGGCAGGGGGAAATCAGCCCCAGCATTTT.

This clonotype was seen more than once but under ten times. The chain couples TRBV11-2 to TRBJ2-2, with D possibly TRBD1 on 6 matching bases. The CDR3 contains 15 residues. The germline V gene encodes CDR1 SGHAT and CDR2 FQNNGV. V was shortened by 2 bases and J by 7 bases, with 14 bases between the two germline ends. The CDR3 nucleotides are TGTGCCAGCAGCTTAAGTATGGGGGCGGTCGGGGAGCTGTTTTTT. This gives the protein CASSLSMGAVGELFF.